A single sample is the source of the 13 T cell receptor beta chains below, sequenced in a study of T-cell reconstitution after alpha-beta-depleted transplantation in children. The TCRbeta library was prepared with unique molecular identifiers. MiXCR was run by TCRdb on the PCR reads, yielding one entry per CDR3 protein. This sample has fewer than 550,000 distinct CDR3 sequences, with 15% to 20% found just once. Specimen: PBMCs, mostly from graft donor cells, collected 360 days after TCRalphabeta/CD19-depleted stem cell transplant. The origin of the receptors is a boy in the first two years of life who had a stem cell transplant for Wiskott-Aldrich syndrome, so the T cells may come from the graft donor.

The J gene is TRBJ2-3, the V gene TRBV7-6; the D gene is possibly TRBD2 (7 bases). Germline-derived CDR1 and CDR2 are SGHVS and FNYEAQ. The CDR3 contains 15 residues. The ends were cut back, 5 bases at V and 4 bases at J, with 16 bases in the middle. CDR3 sequence reads: CASSQHRGAADTQYF. CDR3 DNA sequence: TGTGCCAGCAGCCAGCATCGGGGGGCAGCAGATACGCAGTATTTT.

The chain links TRBV12-3 or TRBV12-4 to TRBJ2-1, with 10 bases fitting TRBD2. Losses at the gene ends were 0 bases for V and 6 bases for J; bases not matched to a gene: 5. The CDR3 has 16 amino acids. The CDR3 nucleotides read TGTGCCAGCAGTTTAGCTAGCGGGAGGATAGGCAATGAGCAGTTCTTC. Protein sequence: CASSLASGRIGNEQFF.

This clonotype was observed many times. V is TRBV20-1 and J is TRBJ2-3; tentative D call: TRBD2 (6 bases). V was shortened by 3 bases and J by 2 bases, with 15 bases between the two germline ends. Looked up from germline, CDR1 is DFQATT and CDR2 is SNEGSKA (reference sequence). The CDR3 sequence is 15 residues long. DNA for the CDR3: TGCAGTGCTAGGGACGGGAGCGGATTCACAGATACGCAGTATTTT. Protein: CSARDGSGFTDTQYF.

This clonotype has just a few counts. This chain connects TRBV20-1 to TRBJ2-2, with a tentative D call TRBD2 (7 bases). V lost 8 bases to trimming and J lost 7 bases, with 17 bases between them. The CDR3 has 13 residues. Germline CDR1 reads DFQATT; CDR2 reads SNEGSKA (reference sequence). This CDR3 reads CSFRGGRDGELFF. DNA for the CDR3: TGCAGTTTTAGGGGGGGAAGGGACGGGGAGCTGTTTTTT.

This clonotype showed up many times. The chain has TRBV7-2 and TRBJ2-1; the D is unclear. V was pared by 4 bases and J by 7 bases, with 5 bases between. The CDR3 covers 11 residues. The germline V gene has CDR1 SGHTA and CDR2 FQGNSA. The CDR3 DNA is TGTGCCAGCAGCTACCGGAATGAGCAGTTCTTC. Translating it yields CASSYRNEQFF.

CDR3 sequence: CASSLRGVYQPQHF. In DNA form, the CDR3 reads TGTGCCAGCAGTTTACGCGGGGTTTATCAGCCCCAGCATTTT. V and J are TRBV12-3 or TRBV12-4 and TRBJ1-5, with D unclear. Trimming removed 2 bases at V and 5 bases at J, with 10 bases between. This CDR3 comprises 14 residues.

The table lists this clonotype with many counts. The gene calls are TRBV2 and TRBJ2-5; 8 bases line up with TRBD1. The V gene end was trimmed by 3 bases and the J gene end by 4 bases; junction bases not matched to a gene: 7. Germline V CDR1 and CDR2: SNHLY, FYNNEI. This CDR3 is 15 amino acids long. This chain's CDR3 is CASSESGQGRETQYF. The DNA for the CDR3 is TGTGCCAGCAGTGAGTCAGGACAGGGACGAGAGACCCAGTACTTC.

The rearrangement joins TRBV6-1 to TRBJ2-1; the match to TRBD1 covers 8 bases. V trimming: 5 bases; J trimming: 5 bases; junction bases outside the gene matches: 5. The CDR3 spans 14 residues. From germline, CDR1 is MNHNS and CDR2 SASEGT. DNA of the CDR3: TGTGCCAGCAGTACAGGGGGTTCGAACAATGAGCAGTTCTTC. Translated, it gives CASSTGGSNNEQFF.

This chain links TRBV12-3 or TRBV12-4 with TRBJ2-4; no definite D call. Trimming pared 8 bases from V and 1 base from J, leaving 12 bases between. This CDR3 region has 14 residues. The chain's CDR3 is CASRLFGAKNIQYF. The CDR3 bases are TGTGCCAGCCGCCTGTTTGGGGCCAAAAACATTCAGTACTTC.

This clonotype was detected a few times. This chain joins TRBV7-6 and TRBJ2-7, with 11 bases aligning to TRBD2. The CDR3 has 17 amino acids. J gave up 1 base and V 0 bases, and 5 bases lay outside the gene matches. Germline-derived CDR1 and CDR2 are SGHVS and FNYEAQ. Here the CDR3 DNA reads TGTGCCAGCAGCTTAGCAGTGACTAGCGGGGTTTCCTACGAGCAGTACTTC. It yields the protein CASSLAVTSGVSYEQYF.

This clonotype came up many times. The V gene is TRBV12-3 or TRBV12-4, the J gene TRBJ1-4, with a possible D match to TRBD1 (5 bases). The CDR3 length is 16 residues. Between the trimmed V and J ends, which lost 2 bases and 7 bases, there was a span of 17 bases. The CDR3: CASSLPRVRGPEKLFF. The CDR3 coding sequence is TGTGCCAGCAGTTTACCCAGGGTCCGCGGTCCTGAAAAACTGTTTTTT.

The table lists this clonotype with a few counts. The chain is built from TRBV7-7 and TRBJ2-2; tentative D call: TRBD2 (6 bases). The length of the CDR3 is 16 residues. Trimming cost V 3 bases and J 1 base, with 12 bases left between them. CDR1 and CDR2 from the germline V gene are SSHAT and FNYEAQ (reference sequence). As DNA, the CDR3 is TGTGCCAGCAGCTTCTCTAGCGCGTTGAACACCGGGGAGCTGTTTTTT. Its translation: CASSFSSALNTGELFF.

V and J are TRBV2 and TRBJ1-5, with 9 bases matching TRBD1. CDR1 SNHLY and CDR2 FYNNEI come from the germline V gene. CDR3 length equals 14 residues. The junction had 6 bases not matched to a gene; V was cut back by 5 bases and J by 7 bases. CDR3: CASSQGQGSQPQHF. The CDR3 bases are TGTGCCAGCAGTCAGGGACAGGGTTCCCAGCCCCAGCATTTT.